Listed below are T cell receptor beta chains from one sample, sequenced in a study of blood T cell repertoires in COVID-19. Assay: immunoSEQ multiplex PCR; the TCRdb copy retains only in-frame clones and omits some. This sample has about 84,000 clones, with over 80% found just once. Sequencing used peripheral blood. The receptors stem from a woman older than 75 with acute or convalescent COVID-19. Each CDR3 is given with its conserved first and last residue. Each record gives: clone size, J gene, V gene, D gene, CDR3 protein, CDR3 DNA. The D gene is left open where the match is weak. Part of the rows lack a size; the others show once, few, many or a class for expanded clones.

few	TRBJ1-6	TRBV15	.	CATSRDPLLNSPLHF	TGTGCCACCAGCAGAGATCCTCTCCTTAATTCACCCCTCCACTTT
.	TRBJ2-1	TRBV7-9	.	CASSPSGNEQFF	TGTGCCAGCAGTCCTTCAGGAAATGAGCAGTTCTTC
.	TRBJ2-1	TRBV4-3	.	CASSARTTTGDEQFF	TGCGCCAGCAGCGCAAGGACGACCACCGGGGATGAGCAGTTCTTC
.	TRBJ1-5	TRBV19	.	CASSVQGSNQPQHF	TGTGCCAGTAGTGTCCAGGGGAGCAATCAGCCCCAGCATTTT
.	TRBJ1-3	TRBV19	TRBD1	CASTWDSYSGNTIYF	TGTGCCAGTACCTGGGACAGCTACTCTGGAAACACCATATATTTT
.	TRBJ2-7	TRBV7-2	TRBD2	CASSLDGGGTYEQYF	TGTGCCAGCAGCTTAGATGGCGGGGGAACCTACGAGCAGTACTTC
.	TRBJ2-1	TRBV9	.	CASSVRSSDNNEQFF	TGTGCCAGCAGCGTACGGTCTAGCGACAACAATGAGCAGTTCTTC
.	TRBJ2-1	TRBV5-1	TRBD2	CASSQAGTNPNEQFF	TGCGCCAGCAGCCAGGCCGGGACTAATCCGAATGAGCAGTTCTTC
.	TRBJ2-5	TRBV25-1	.	CASSKPVVEPQETQYF	TGTGCCAGCAGTAAACCGGTCGTGGAGCCCCAAGAGACCCAGTACTTC
.	TRBJ1-6	TRBV27	.	CASSPGLGGYNSPLHF	TGTGCCAGCAGTCCGGGGTTAGGAGGATATAATTCACCCCTCCACTTT
.	TRBJ2-7	TRBV7-8	TRBD1	CASSPGQSYEQYF	TGTGCCAGCAGCCCGGGACAGTCCTACGAGCAGTACTTC
.	TRBJ2-4	TRBV3-1/TRBV3-2	TRBD2	CASSQGTSGRLVDF	TGTGCCAGCAGCCAGGGGACTAGCGGGAGATTGGTTGACTTC
.	TRBJ2-5	TRBV7-9	TRBD1	CASSFIATGGEQETQYF	TGTGCCAGCAGCTTTATAGCTACAGGGGGCGAGCAAGAGACCCAGTACTTC
.	TRBJ1-5	TRBV19	.	CASSWGGGNQPQHF	TGTGCCAGTAGTTGGGGAGGGGGCAATCAGCCCCAGCATTTT